The 14 T cell receptor beta chains below were found in one sample sequenced in a study of blood T cell repertoires in COVID-19. Produced via immunoSEQ multiplex PCR; TCRdb's table is partial and in-frame only. This table has about 180,000 clones, about 85% appearing once. Sequences were obtained from peripheral blood. The receptor set was obtained from a woman in her twenties or thirties with active or convalescent COVID-19.

The gene calls are TRBV28 and TRBJ2-7; TRBD1 matches at 11 bases. The germline V gene has CDR1 MDHEN and CDR2 SYDVKM. CDR3 length: 14 amino acids. V lost 3 bases to trimming and J lost 2 bases; unmatched junction nucleotides: 0. CDR3 sequence: CASSLGQGAYEQYF. The CDR3 DNA reads TGTGCCAGCAGTTTGGGACAGGGGGCCTACGAGCAGTACTTC.

This clone has a single count. CDR3 in amino acids: CASSLRTSGLEQFF. In DNA, the CDR3 is TGTGCCAGCAGTCTCCGGACTAGCGGACTTGAGCAGTTCTTC. The chain couples TRBV27 to TRBJ2-1, with 10 bases identical to TRBD2. Germline loops: CDR1 MNHEY, CDR2 SMNVEV (reference sequence). With 5 bases clipped from V and 9 bases from J, the junction kept 7 bases outside the gene matches. The CDR3 runs to 14 residues.

The chain couples TRBV11-3 to TRBJ2-1; TRBD2 matches at 13 bases. J was trimmed by 7 bases and V by 0 bases; bases with no gene match: 6. This CDR3 spans 17 amino acids. Germline V CDR1 and CDR2: SGHNT, YENEEA. The CDR3 DNA is TGTGCCAGCAGCTTAGATCTAATACTAGCGGGGGGGAATGAGCAGTTCTTC. This translates into CASSLDLILAGGNEQFF.

The chain recombines TRBV3-1 (or the pseudogene TRBV3-2) with TRBJ1-4, with D possibly matching TRBD1 (5 bases). There are 15 residues in the CDR3. The V gene lost 8 bases and the J gene lost 0 bases, with 13 bases spanning the gap. Germline V gene sequence: CDR1 LGHDT, CDR2 YNNKEL (reference sequence). The CDR3 region has the DNA TGTGCCAGCGCACGATGGACATCAACTAATGAAAAACTGTTTTTT. This codes for CASARWTSTNEKLFF.

The DNA for the CDR3 is TGTGCCAGCTCACCGAGTGGGCCAGATACGCAGTATTTT. Residues: CASSPSGPDTQYF. V gene TRBV18 combines with J gene TRBJ2-3; D gene unclear. The CDR3 is 13 amino acids. Germline V gene data show CDR1 as KGHSH and CDR2 as LQKENI. Trimming cost V 3 bases and J 4 bases, with 8 bases left between them. Full variable domain (remainder filled in from reference TRBV18 and TRBJ2-3): NAGVMQNPRHLVRRRGQEARLRCSPMKGHSHVYWYRQLPEEGLKFMVYLQKENIIDESGMPKERFSAEFPKEGPSILRIQQVVRGDSAAYFCASSPSGPDTQYFGPGTRLTVL.

Points on this clone: This sample also contains other DNA sequences that code for the same CDR3. The rearrangement links TRBV18 to TRBJ2-5; tentatively, D is TRBD1 (5 bases). Germline lookup yields CDR1 KGHSH and CDR2 LQKENI. There are 14 residues in the CDR3. Trimming took off 0 bases at V and 4 bases at J, with 9 bases between the two ends. The CDR3 protein is CASSPPAGLETQYF. The CDR3 DNA follows: TGTGCCAGCTCACCACCGGCAGGGTTAGAGACCCAGTACTTC.

This clone has a single count. This chain joins TRBV5-1 and TRBJ1-1, with D maybe TRBD1 (5 bases). The length of the CDR3 is 20 residues. The germline V gene encodes CDR1 SGHRS and CDR2 YFSETQ. The V and J ends lost 1 base and 5 bases respectively, with 30 bases between them. This chain's CDR3 is CASSLLRSLRSNSGATEAFF. For the CDR3, the DNA is TGCGCCAGCAGCTTGCTTAGGTCCCTCAGATCAAACAGTGGGGCGACTGAAGCTTTCTTT. Full variable domain (rest looked up from reference TRBV5-1 and TRBJ1-1): KAGVTQTPRYLIKTRGQQVTLSCSPISGHRSVSWYQQTPGQGLQFLFEYFSETQRNKGNFPGRFSGRQFSNSRSEMNVSTLELGDSALYLCASSLLRSLRSNSGATEAFFGQGTRLTVV.

The V call is TRBV18, the J call TRBJ2-1, with 8 bases matching TRBD1. Germline CDR1 reads KGHSH; CDR2 reads LQKENI. V gave up 3 bases and J gave up 8 bases; unmatched junction bases: 6. CDR3 length: 14 residues. This CDR3 reads CASSPGQGGDEQFF. The CDR3 region has the DNA TGTGCCAGCTCACCCGGACAGGGTGGTGATGAGCAGTTCTTC.

This chain uses TRBV6-6 with TRBJ2-2; D is possibly TRBD2 (6 bases). This CDR3 comprises 15 residues. From germline, CDR1 is MNHNY and CDR2 SVGAGI (reference sequence). V dropped 5 bases and J dropped 3 bases, with 13 bases sitting between them. The CDR3 sequence: CASSPRSGDTGELFF. In DNA, the CDR3 is TGTGCCAGCAGTCCACGTTCGGGGGACACCGGGGAGCTGTTTTTT.

The CDR3 DNA reads TGTGCCAGCACCCTAGGACAGGGATCCTACGAGCAGTACTTC. This translates into CASTLGQGSYEQYF. V usage is TRBV3-1 (or the pseudogene TRBV3-2) and J usage is TRBJ2-7, with TRBD1 matching 8 bases. CDR1 is LGHDT and CDR2 is YNNKEL in the germline V gene (reference sequence). Trimming removed 7 bases from V and 1 base from J; junction bases left unmatched: 6. This CDR3 spans 14 amino acids.

The chain carries TRBV19 and TRBJ1-5; 7 nucleotides align to TRBD1. Germline V gene lookup returns CDR1 LNHDA and CDR2 SQIVND (reference sequence). This CDR3 contains 15 residues. V lost 1 base, J lost 5 bases, and 5 bases stayed unmatched. As DNA, the CDR3 is TGTGCCAGTAGTATAGGGGTACAGGGGTATCAGCCCCAGCATTTT. Residues: CASSIGVQGYQPQHF.

This sequence joins TRBV6-6 and TRBJ2-7; no definite D call. CDR3 length: 14 residues. V lost 6 bases, J lost 6 bases, and 18 bases lay in between. CDR1 MNHNY and CDR2 SVGAGI come from the germline V gene (reference sequence). The CDR3 loop reads CASRLEQLTREQYF. The CDR3 coding sequence is TGTGCCAGCAGATTGGAACAGCTTACTCGCGAGCAGTACTTC.

The chain joins TRBV30 to TRBJ2-7; no reliable D call. This CDR3 is 11 amino acids long. CDR1 and CDR2 from the germline V gene are GTSNPN and SVGIG (reference sequence). Trimming cost V 3 bases and J 3 bases, with 6 bases left between them. The CDR3 sequence: CAWSNNYEQYF. DNA of the CDR3: TGTGCCTGGAGCAACAACTACGAGCAGTACTTC.

The CDR3 loop reads CASSFVLARRGTQYF. CDR3 DNA: TGTGCCAGCAGTTTCGTTCTAGCGCGCCGTGGTACGCAGTATTTT. The gene calls are TRBV28 and TRBJ2-3; TRBD2 is a possible D gene (6 bases). The CDR3 runs 15 residues. Germline CDR1 reads MDHEN; CDR2 reads SYDVKM. Trimming cost V 3 bases and J 8 bases, with 18 bases left between them.